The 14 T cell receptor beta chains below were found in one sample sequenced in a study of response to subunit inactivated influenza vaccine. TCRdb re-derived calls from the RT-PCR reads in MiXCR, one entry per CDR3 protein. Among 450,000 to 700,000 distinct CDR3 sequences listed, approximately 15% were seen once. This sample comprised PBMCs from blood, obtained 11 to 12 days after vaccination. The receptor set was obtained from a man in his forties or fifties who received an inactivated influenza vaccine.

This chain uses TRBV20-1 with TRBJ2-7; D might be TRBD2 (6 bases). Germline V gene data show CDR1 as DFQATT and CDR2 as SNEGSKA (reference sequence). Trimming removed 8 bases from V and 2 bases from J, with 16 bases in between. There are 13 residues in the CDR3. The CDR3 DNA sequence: TGCAGTAGGACGGGACTTAATACCTACGAGCAGTACTTC. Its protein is CSRTGLNTYEQYF.

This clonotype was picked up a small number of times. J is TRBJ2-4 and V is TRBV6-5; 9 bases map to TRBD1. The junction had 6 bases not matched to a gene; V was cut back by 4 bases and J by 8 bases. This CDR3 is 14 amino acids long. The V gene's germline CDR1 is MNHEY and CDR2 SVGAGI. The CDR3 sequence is CASSSSDRGDIQYF. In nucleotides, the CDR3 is TGTGCCAGCAGTTCGTCGGACAGGGGAGACATTCAGTACTTC.

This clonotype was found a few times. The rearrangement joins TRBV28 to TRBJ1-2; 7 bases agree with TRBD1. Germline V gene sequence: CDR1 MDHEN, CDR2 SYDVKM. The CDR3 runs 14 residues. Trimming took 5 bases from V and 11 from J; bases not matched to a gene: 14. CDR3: CASSPPGQPVLYTF. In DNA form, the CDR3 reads TGTGCCAGCAGTCCACCGGGACAGCCCGTGTTATACACCTTC.

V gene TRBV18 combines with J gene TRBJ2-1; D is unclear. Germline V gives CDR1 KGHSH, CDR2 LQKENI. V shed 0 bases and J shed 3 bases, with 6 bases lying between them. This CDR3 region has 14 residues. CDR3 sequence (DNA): TGTGCCAGCTCACCACCGGGGTACTACAATGAGCAGTTCTTC. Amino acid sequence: CASSPPGYYNEQFF.

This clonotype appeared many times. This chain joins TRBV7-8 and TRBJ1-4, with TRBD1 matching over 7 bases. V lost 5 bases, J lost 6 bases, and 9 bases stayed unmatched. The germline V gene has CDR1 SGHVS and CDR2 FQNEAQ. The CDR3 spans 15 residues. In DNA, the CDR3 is TGTGCCAGCAGCCCCGAACAGGGGTTCCATGAAAAACTGTTTTTT. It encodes CASSPEQGFHEKLFF.

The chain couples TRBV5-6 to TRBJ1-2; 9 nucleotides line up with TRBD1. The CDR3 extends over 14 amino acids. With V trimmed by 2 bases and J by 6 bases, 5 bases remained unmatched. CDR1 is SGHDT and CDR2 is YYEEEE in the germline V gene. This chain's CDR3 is CASSFNRGQDGYTF. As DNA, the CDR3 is TGTGCCAGCAGCTTTAACAGGGGGCAGGATGGCTACACCTTC.

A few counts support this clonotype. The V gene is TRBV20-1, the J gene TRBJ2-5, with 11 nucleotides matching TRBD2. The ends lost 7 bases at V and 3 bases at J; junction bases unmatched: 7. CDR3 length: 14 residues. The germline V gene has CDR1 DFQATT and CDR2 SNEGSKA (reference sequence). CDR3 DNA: TGCAGTGTTAGGACGGGACTAGCGGAAGAGACCCAGTACTTC. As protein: CSVRTGLAEETQYF.

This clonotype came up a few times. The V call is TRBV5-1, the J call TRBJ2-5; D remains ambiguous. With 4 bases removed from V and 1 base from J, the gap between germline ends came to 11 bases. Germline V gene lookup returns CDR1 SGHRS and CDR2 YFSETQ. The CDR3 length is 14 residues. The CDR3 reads CASSPRAVQETQYF. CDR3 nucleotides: TGCGCCAGCAGCCCACGGGCAGTCCAAGAGACCCAGTACTTC.

The DNA for the CDR3 is TGTGCCAGCACCAAGCCTAGAATTGAGAGGAATGAGCAGTTCTTC. It codes for CASTKPRIERNEQFF. The rearrangement links TRBV7-8 to TRBJ2-1; D gene uncertain. V was cut by 7 bases and J by 7 bases, with 20 bases left in between. This CDR3 has 15 residues. Germline loops: CDR1 SGHVS, CDR2 FQNEAQ.

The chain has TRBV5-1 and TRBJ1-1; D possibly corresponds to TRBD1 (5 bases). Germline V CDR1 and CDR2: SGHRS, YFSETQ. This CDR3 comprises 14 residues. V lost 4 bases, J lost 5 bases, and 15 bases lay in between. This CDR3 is CASSPSGGETEAFF. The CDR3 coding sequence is TGCGCCAGCAGCCCGAGCGGGGGAGAGACTGAAGCTTTCTTT.

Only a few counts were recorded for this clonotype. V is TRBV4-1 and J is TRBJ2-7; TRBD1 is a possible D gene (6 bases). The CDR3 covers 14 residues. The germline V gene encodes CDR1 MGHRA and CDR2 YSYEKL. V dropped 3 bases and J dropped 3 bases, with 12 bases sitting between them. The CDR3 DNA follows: TGCGCCAGCAGCCATCCAGGGGTTAACTACGAGCAGTACTTC. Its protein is CASSHPGVNYEQYF.

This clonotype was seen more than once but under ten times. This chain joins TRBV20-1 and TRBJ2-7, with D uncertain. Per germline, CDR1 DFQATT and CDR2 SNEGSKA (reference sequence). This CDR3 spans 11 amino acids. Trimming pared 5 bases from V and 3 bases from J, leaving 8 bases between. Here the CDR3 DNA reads TGCAGTGCTCCACTGTACTACGAGCAGTACTTC. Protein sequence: CSAPLYYEQYF.

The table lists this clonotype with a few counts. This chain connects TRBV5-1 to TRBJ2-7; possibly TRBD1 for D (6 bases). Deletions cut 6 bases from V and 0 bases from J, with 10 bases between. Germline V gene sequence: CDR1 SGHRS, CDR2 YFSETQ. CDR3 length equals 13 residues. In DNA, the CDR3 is TGCGCCAGCACAGGGGACAACTCCTACGAGCAGTACTTC. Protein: CASTGDNSYEQYF. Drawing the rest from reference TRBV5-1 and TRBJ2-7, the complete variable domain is KAGVTQTPRYLIKTRGQQVTLSCSPISGHRSVSWYQQTPGQGLQFLFEYFSETQRNKGNFPGRFSGRQFSNSRSEMNVSTLELGDSALYLCASTGDNSYEQYFGPGTRLTVT.

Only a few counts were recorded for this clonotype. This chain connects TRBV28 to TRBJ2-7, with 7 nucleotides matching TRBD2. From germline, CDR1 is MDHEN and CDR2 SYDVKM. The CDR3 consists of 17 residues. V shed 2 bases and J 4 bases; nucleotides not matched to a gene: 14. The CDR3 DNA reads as TGTGCCAGCAGTTTAAATTTAGGAGCGGGAAGCTCTTACGAGCAGTACTTC. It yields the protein CASSLNLGAGSSYEQYF.